Below are 30 T cell receptor beta chains sequenced from a single sample in a study of regulatory T cells. Amplification used 52 TRBV primers and 13 TRBJ primers. TCRdb's copy holds only in-frame clones and misses some; the assay was immunoSEQ multiplex PCR. This repertoire shows about 23,000 clones, about 88% found once; its top ten account for about 1.3%. Their cognate antigens are unknown. General study findings and limits: Hydrophobic residues at CDR3 positions 6 and 7 were enriched in conventional CD4+ T cells of CD3G-deficient patients.

What was sequenced was conventional CD4+ T cells sorted from blood. The receptors derive from a child between 10 and 17 years old with CD3G deficiency.

The chain carries TRBV18 and TRBJ1-1; D is undetermined. Germline V lookup: CDR1 KGHSH, CDR2 LQKENI. Trimming left V 3 bases short and J 1 base short, with 6 bases between. This CDR3 contains 13 residues. CDR3 loop: CASSPTANTEAFF. The DNA of the CDR3 is TGTGCCAGCTCACCCACAGCGAACACTGAAGCTTTCTTT.

The rearrangement uses TRBV28 and TRBJ1-2, with 8 bases aligning to TRBD1. V was clipped by 9 bases and J by 9 bases; unmatched bases: 6. The CDR3 covers 11 residues. CDR1 MDHEN and CDR2 SYDVKM come from the germline V gene. The chain's CDR3 is CASRTGRSYTF. The CDR3 DNA reads as TGTGCCAGTAGGACAGGGAGGAGCTACACCTTC.

This chain joins TRBV6-1 and TRBJ2-7, with 7 bases that match TRBD1. Germline CDR1 reads MNHNS; CDR2 reads SASEGT. The CDR3 covers 16 residues. The J segment lost 0 bases and the V segment lost 4 bases, leaving 9 bases of the junction unmatched. Here the CDR3 reads CASSGIEGAFSYEQYF. The CDR3 DNA reads TGTGCCAGCAGTGGGATTGAGGGGGCATTCTCCTACGAGCAGTACTTC.

This rearrangement joins TRBV5-1 to TRBJ2-3; the D gene could be TRBD1 or TRBD2 (5 bases each). CDR1 and CDR2 (germline): SGHRS, YFSETQ. The CDR3 consists of 14 residues. V lost 4 bases and J 3 bases, leaving 12 bases between the germline ends. In DNA, the CDR3 is TGCGCCAGCAGCCTAGGGACGTGGACAGATACGCAGTATTTT. Translated, it gives CASSLGTWTDTQYF.

V usage is TRBV5-1 and J usage is TRBJ2-5, with D tentatively TRBD2 (5 bases). The CDR3 loop spans 13 amino acids. CDR1 and CDR2 (germline): SGHRS, YFSETQ. V lost 4 bases, J lost 4 bases, and 11 bases lay in between. CDR3 in DNA: TGCGCCAGCAGCCCGGGGTTGCGAGAGACCCAGTACTTC. It is translated as CASSPGLRETQYF.

The chain couples TRBV28 to TRBJ2-1; D remains unclear. Trimming removed 3 bases at V and 9 bases at J, with 15 bases between. Per germline, CDR1 MDHEN and CDR2 SYDVKM. The CDR3 is 14 amino acids. CDR3 sequence reads: CASSLLHLGGEQFF. The DNA for the CDR3 is TGTGCCAGCAGTTTGTTACATCTCGGCGGTGAGCAGTTCTTC.

The V call is TRBV28, the J call TRBJ1-4, with D possibly being TRBD1 (6 bases). CDR3 length equals 14 residues. Germline CDR1 is MDHEN and CDR2 is SYDVKM. The ends were cut back, 8 bases at V and 6 bases at J, with 16 bases in the middle. CDR3 bases: TGTGCCAGCGGGAGAGGGGGGTCTTATGAAAAACTGTTTTTT. Its translation is CASGRGGSYEKLFF.

The rearrangement uses TRBV5-1 and TRBJ1-1; D is possibly TRBD1 (6 bases). CDR3 length: 13 residues. Germline V CDR1 and CDR2: SGHRS, YFSETQ. Trimming stripped 0 bases from V and 7 bases from J, with 10 bases between. The chain's CDR3 is CASSLGTADEAFF. The CDR3 coding sequence is TGCGCCAGCAGCTTGGGGACAGCAGATGAAGCTTTCTTT. Full variable domain (outside the CDR3, taken from reference TRBV5-1 and TRBJ1-1): KAGVTQTPRYLIKTRGQQVTLSCSPISGHRSVSWYQQTPGQGLQFLFEYFSETQRNKGNFPGRFSGRQFSNSRSEMNVSTLELGDSALYLCASSLGTADEAFFGQGTRLTVV.

The V call is TRBV28, the J call TRBJ2-3; possible D gene TRBD1, 5 bases. There are 14 residues in the CDR3. With 3 bases removed from V and 2 bases from J, the gap between germline ends came to 9 bases. CDR1 and CDR2 from the germline V gene are MDHEN and SYDVKM. CDR3 DNA: TGTGCCAGCAGTTTTAGGGGCTACACAGATACGCAGTATTTT. It encodes CASSFRGYTDTQYF.

This rearrangement joins TRBV5-1 to TRBJ2-3, with 9 bases aligning to TRBD2. V lost 4 bases and J lost 3; bases outside the gene matches: 12. Germline V gene sequence: CDR1 SGHRS, CDR2 YFSETQ. This CDR3 has 17 residues. CDR3 DNA: TGCGCCAGCAGCCCGAACCTAGCGGGACGGGGGACAGATACGCAGTATTTT. Its translation is CASSPNLAGRGTDTQYF.

This CDR3 reads CAIRAWGSYEQYF. The CDR3 DNA sequence: TGTGCCATCAGAGCCTGGGGTTCCTACGAGCAGTACTTC. The chain couples TRBV10-3 to TRBJ2-7; D not resolved. This CDR3 is built from 13 residues. Per the germline V gene, CDR1 is ENHRY and CDR2 is SYGVKD. Trimming shortened V by 6 bases and J by 1 base, and 10 bases separated the two germline ends.

This clone was recorded once. V usage is TRBV4-1 and J usage is TRBJ1-2; D is undetermined. The V and J ends lost 0 bases and 4 bases respectively, with 12 bases between them. CDR1 is MGHRA, CDR2 YSYEKL, per germline. The CDR3 covers 15 residues. For the CDR3, the DNA is TGCGCCAGCAGCCAAGACCCGCAGCCCCTCTATGGCTACACCTTC. This encodes CASSQDPQPLYGYTF.

This sequence joins TRBV28 and TRBJ2-5; TRBD2 matches 14 bases. The CDR3 length is 16 residues. In germline, CDR1 is MDHEN, CDR2 SYDVKM. V shed 2 bases, J shed 4 bases, and the junction held 3 bases outside the gene matches. The chain's CDR3 is CASSLGGLAGAETQYF. The CDR3 nucleotides read TGTGCCAGCAGTTTAGGGGGACTAGCGGGAGCAGAGACCCAGTACTTC.

This chain links TRBV6-1 with TRBJ1-1; D gene uncertain. This CDR3 spans 14 amino acids. Per germline, CDR1 MNHNS and CDR2 SASEGT. V gave up 6 bases and J gave up 4 bases, with 15 bases separating them. The CDR3 reads CASSEGSLPTEAFF. The CDR3 DNA reads as TGTGCCAGCAGCGAGGGCAGCCTGCCCACTGAAGCTTTCTTT.

The chain carries TRBV5-1 and TRBJ2-7; 8 bases match TRBD1. The CDR3 runs to 14 residues. Germline CDR1 SGHRS, CDR2 YFSETQ. V was clipped by 0 bases and J by 5 bases; unmatched bases: 4. The DNA of the CDR3 is TGCGCCAGCAGCTTGGGCCAGGGGGCGCACGAGCAGTACTTC. This codes for CASSLGQGAHEQYF.

The chain joins TRBV6-1 to TRBJ1-4; TRBD1 agrees at 7 bases. The CDR3 length is 14 residues. Germline V CDR1 and CDR2: MNHNS, SASEGT. After removal of 3 bases from V and 7 bases from J, the junction contained 5 bases not matched to a gene. The CDR3 reads CASSDRGRSEKLFF. CDR3 in DNA: TGTGCCAGCAGTGATAGGGGGCGAAGTGAAAAACTGTTTTTT.

This clone showed up just a few times. This chain uses TRBV6-6 with TRBJ2-7; 9 bases fit TRBD1. The CDR3 runs to 15 residues. Germline V lookup: CDR1 MNHNY, CDR2 SVGAGI (reference sequence). V gave up 0 bases and J gave up 3 bases; unmatched junction bases: 3. The CDR3 nucleotides are TGTGCCAGCAGTTACTCGGGACAGGGATACTACGAGCAGTACTTC. Residues: CASSYSGQGYYEQYF.

This clone has just one count. This sequence joins TRBV19 and TRBJ2-1; TRBD2 agrees at 10 bases. This CDR3 comprises 17 residues. The germline V gene encodes CDR1 LNHDA and CDR2 SQIVND (reference sequence). After removal of 3 bases from V and 7 bases from J, the junction contained 12 bases not matched to a gene. The DNA for the CDR3 is TGTGCCAGTAGTATTTCTCCGGCGACTAGCGGGCGTAATGAGCAGTTCTTC. Translating it yields CASSISPATSGRNEQFF.

Here the CDR3 DNA reads TGTGCCAGCAGTTTATACCAAAAGCGGGAGAGGGTCAATGAGCAGTTCTTC. Residues: CASSLYQKRERVNEQFF. The rearrangement joins TRBV28 to TRBJ2-1; 8 bases line up with TRBD2. Trimming cost V 1 base and J 6 bases; bases outside gene matches: 11. This CDR3 comprises 17 residues. Germline lookup yields CDR1 MDHEN and CDR2 SYDVKM.

This clone was counted a single time. The chain combines TRBV6-1 with TRBJ2-7, with D perhaps matching TRBD1 (6 bases). Germline CDR1 reads MNHNS; CDR2 reads SASEGT. This CDR3 is built from 11 residues. V was clipped by 6 bases and J by 3 bases, with 6 bases between them. CDR3 DNA: TGTGCCAGCAGGGACAGCTACGAGCAGTACTTC. Translated: CASRDSYEQYF.

By sample fraction, this clone is medium-sized. The V gene is TRBV5-1, the J gene TRBJ2-7; TRBD2 is a possible D gene (5 bases). The length of the CDR3 is 15 residues. Germline V CDR1 and CDR2: SGHRS, YFSETQ. V lost 0 bases and J lost 0, with 10 bases in between. The CDR3 bases are TGCGCCAGCAGCTTGGAAAGCGGAACCTCCTACGAGCAGTACTTC. As protein: CASSLESGTSYEQYF.

The sample holds one count of this clone. In nucleotides, the CDR3 is TGTGCCAGCTCACCACGCCAGGGGATGAACAATGAGCAGTTCTTC. It is translated as CASSPRQGMNNEQFF. The chain links TRBV18 to TRBJ2-1, with D possibly TRBD1 on 6 matching bases. Germline assignment: CDR1 KGHSH and CDR2 LQKENI. The CDR3 covers 15 residues. With 1 base removed from V and 5 bases from J, the gap between germline ends came to 12 bases.

V usage is TRBV9 and J usage is TRBJ2-1; D is uncertain. The CDR3 consists of 14 residues. Germline CDR1 reads SGDLS; CDR2 reads YYNGEE. V was cut by 2 bases and J by 0 bases, with 6 bases left in between. CDR3 residues: CASSVGDSYNEQFF. The CDR3 nucleotides read TGTGCCAGCAGCGTCGGCGACTCCTACAATGAGCAGTTCTTC.

This clone came up a few times. The chain has TRBV11-2 and TRBJ2-7; 7 nucleotides match TRBD2. From germline, CDR1 is SGHAT and CDR2 FQNNGV. V dropped 4 bases and J dropped 2; count of bases not matched to a gene: 11. The CDR3 totals 16 residues. This CDR3 is CASSSPGGSHPYEQYF. CDR3 nucleotides: TGTGCCAGCAGCTCCCCGGGCGGGAGTCATCCCTACGAGCAGTACTTC. The whole variable domain, filled in from reference TRBV11-2 and TRBJ2-7, reads EAGVAQSPRYKIIEKRQSVAFWCNPISGHATLYWYQQILGQGPKLLIQFQNNGVVDDSQLPKDRFSAERLKGVDSTLKIQPAKLEDSAVYLCASSSPGGSHPYEQYFGPGTRLTVT.

The genes are TRBV30 and TRBJ2-3; tentatively, D is TRBD2 (5 bases). Germline assignment: CDR1 GTSNPN and CDR2 SVGIG (reference sequence). This CDR3 contains 13 residues. Deletions cut 2 bases from V and 4 bases from J, with 10 bases between. CDR3 sequence reads: CAWSRRISDTQYF. CDR3 nucleotides: TGTGCCTGGAGTAGGAGGATTTCAGATACGCAGTATTTT.

This sequence joins TRBV28 and TRBJ2-1; the match to TRBD2 covers 8 bases. The CDR3 extends over 15 amino acids. V trimming: 6 bases; J trimming: 9 bases; junction bases outside the gene matches: 13. Germline-derived CDR1 and CDR2 are MDHEN and SYDVKM. CDR3 sequence (DNA): TGTGCCAGCAGCCGACGATTGGTGACTAGCGTTGAGCAGTTCTTC. Its translation: CASSRRLVTSVEQFF.

The chain carries TRBV6-1 and TRBJ2-7; D is unresolved. V shed 2 bases and J shed 6 bases, with 11 bases lying between them. This CDR3 contains 13 residues. Germline V gives CDR1 MNHNS, CDR2 SASEGT. CDR3 nucleotide sequence: TGTGCCAGCAGTGAAAGGACCGTCAGCGAGCAGTACTTC. Translating it yields CASSERTVSEQYF.

The V and J genes are TRBV7-9 and TRBJ1-1; D gene uncertain. The CDR3 runs to 13 residues. Trimming left V 5 bases short and J 8 bases short, with 15 bases between. The germline V gene has CDR1 SEHNR and CDR2 FQNEAQ (reference sequence). CDR3 DNA sequence: TGTGCCAGCAGCGCAAGTGGAGGGATAGAAGCTTTCTTT. Its translation is CASSASGGIEAFF.

V gene TRBV28 combines with J gene TRBJ2-1; the match to TRBD1 covers 7 bases. Germline V gene lookup returns CDR1 MDHEN and CDR2 SYDVKM. There are 17 residues in the CDR3. V shed 5 bases and J 7 bases; nucleotides not matched to a gene: 17. The CDR3 loop reads CASSPLPTTGFGNEQFF. DNA for the CDR3: TGTGCCAGCAGTCCACTCCCGACGACAGGGTTCGGGAATGAGCAGTTCTTC.

The chain combines TRBV30 with TRBJ2-4, with D tentatively TRBD1 (6 bases). The CDR3 extends over 15 amino acids. With 1 base removed from V and 1 base from J, the gap between germline ends came to 11 bases. CDR1 GTSNPN and CDR2 SVGIG come from the germline V gene (reference sequence). The CDR3 DNA follows: TGTGCCTGGAGTGACAAGGGGGTTGCCAAAAACATTCAGTACTTC. Translated, it gives CAWSDKGVAKNIQYF. The whole variable domain, remainder taken from reference TRBV30 and TRBJ2-4, is SQTIHQWPATLVQPVGSPLSLECTVEGTSNPNLYWYRQAAGRGLQLLFYSVGIGQISSEVPQNLSASRPQDRQFILSSKKLLLSDSGFYLCAWSDKGVAKNIQYFGAGTRLSVL.